These 5 T cell receptor beta chains were all obtained from the same sample, sequenced in a study of CD8+ T cells in alopecia areata. In each case, RNA was isolated and then reverse transcribed into cDNA as the sequencing template. Clones were sequenced by immunoSEQ multiplex PCR, and TCRdb holds only the in-frame ones, with some missing. The data show around 140,000 clones, 45% to 60% seen once. The sequencing here drew on CD4+ T cells sorted from blood, taken at week 0. Receptors were obtained from a human donor with alopecia areata.

This rearrangement joins TRBV15 to TRBJ2-3, with 7 bases identical to TRBD2. CDR1 LNHNV and CDR2 YYDKDF come from the germline V gene (reference sequence). The junction had 10 bases not matched to a gene; V was cut back by 0 bases and J by 4 bases. The CDR3 runs to 17 residues. The CDR3 coding sequence is TGTGCCACCAGCAGAGATCTTTCCAGCGGGAACTCAGATACGCAGTATTTT. It specifies CATSRDLSSGNSDTQYF.

The chain links TRBV4-2 to TRBJ2-1; no firm D call. Germline CDR1 and CDR2: LGHNA and YNFKEQ. CDR3 size: 14 residues. V dropped 8 bases and J dropped 2 bases, with 13 bases sitting between them. Here the CDR3 reads CASGTTGPYNEQFF. The CDR3 bases are TGTGCCAGCGGCACGACCGGCCCCTACAATGAGCAGTTCTTC.

This clone was seen many times. The genes are TRBV4-3 and TRBJ1-2; no firm D call. V lost 4 bases and J 8 bases, leaving 11 bases between the germline ends. The CDR3 sequence is 12 residues long. CDR1 is LGHNA and CDR2 is YSLEER in the germline V gene. The CDR3 reads CASSLGPDGYTF. The CDR3 DNA follows: TGCGCCAGCAGCCTCGGGCCAGACGGCTACACCTTC.

The gene calls are TRBV7-2 and TRBJ2-3; 7 bases agree with TRBD1. Germline-derived CDR1 and CDR2 are SGHTA and FQGNSA. The CDR3 has 14 residues. The ends lost 3 bases at V and 2 bases at J; junction bases unmatched: 2. The CDR3 here is CASSLTGLTDTQYF. For the CDR3, the DNA is TGTGCCAGCAGCTTGACAGGGCTCACAGATACGCAGTATTTT.

V gene TRBV28 combines with J gene TRBJ1-2; no clear D gene. The V and J ends lost 3 bases and 4 bases respectively, with 9 bases between them. Germline V CDR1 and CDR2: MDHEN, SYDVKM. This CDR3 spans 13 amino acids. CDR3 protein: CASSFVRSYGYTF. DNA for the CDR3: TGTGCCAGCAGTTTTGTCAGGAGCTATGGCTACACCTTC.